The clone carrying this T cell receptor (beta chain) was seen a few times. The antigen remains unidentified. These data are taken from a study of cytotoxic CD8 clonotypes in ibrutinib-treated CLL. Notes on the study in general: Clonality rose at ibrutinib response, held steady in sustained remission, and fell toward baseline at progression. Clonality measured at baseline exceeded age-matched healthy donors, tracking circulating CD8+ T-cell counts.

The table came from immunoSEQ multiplex PCR; TCRdb's copy has only in-frame clones and leaves some out. Among 100,000 or so clones listed, 45% to 65% were seen once. The receptor comes from a human donor with chronic lymphocytic leukemia. This material consisted of PBMCs, taken after 24 months of ibrutinib treatment.

The CDR3 region is CASSSKQGLASYEQYF. The CDR3 DNA sequence: TGTGCCAGCTCATCAAAACAAGGACTAGCCAGCTACGAGCAGTACTTC. The chain employs TRBV18 and TRBJ2-7, with TRBD2 identical over 8 bases. Per the germline V gene, CDR1 is KGHSH and CDR2 is LQKENI. The CDR3 spans 16 residues. With 5 bases clipped from V and 3 bases from J, the junction kept 12 bases outside the gene matches. The variable domain in full, with the rest retrieved from reference TRBV18 and TRBJ2-7, is NAGVMQNPRHLVRRRGQEARLRCSPMKGHSHVYWYRQLPEEGLKFMVYLQKENIIDESGMPKERFSAEFPKEGPSILRIQQVVRGDSAAYFCASSSKQGLASYEQYFGPGTRLTVT.